The 3 T cell receptor beta chains below all came from one sample that was sequenced in a study of blood T cell repertoires in COVID-19 (dated by TCRdb to 2020 to 2021). The library was obtained by the immunoSEQ multiplex PCR assay. This is the immuneACCESS table as TCRdb keeps it, with only in-frame sequences that have V and J called. A part of the clones is gone; compared with another copy, unresolved V genes explain less than half, and the rest is unexplained. A total of more than 200,000 clones appear in this sample, 84% of them only once. Together, the top ten hold about 10% of the sample. Sequenced input: peripheral blood. The receptors come from a woman of 80 years or more with COVID-19, enrolled during active disease.

The rearrangement uses TRBV7-3 and TRBJ2-4; 8 positions match TRBD1. The CDR3 extends over 14 amino acids. From germline, CDR1 is SGHTA and CDR2 FQGTGA. The V segment lost 2 bases and the J segment 7 bases; nucleotides outside the gene matches: 4. CDR3 amino acids: CASSLQGAQNIQYF. CDR3 sequence (DNA): TGTGCCAGCAGCTTACAGGGGGCGCAGAACATTCAGTACTTC.

This clone came up a few times. The rearrangement uses TRBV6-5 and TRBJ1-2; tentative D call: TRBD1 (5 bases). The ends were cut back, 8 bases at V and 6 bases at J, with 16 bases in the middle. The CDR3 totals 13 residues. Germline CDR1 and CDR2: MNHEY and SVGAGI. CDR3 sequence reads: CASRRGERDGYTF. The CDR3 nucleotides read TGTGCCAGCCGGCGGGGGGAAAGAGATGGCTACACCTTC.

The chain carries TRBV11-2 and TRBJ2-5, with D unclear. The CDR3 is 13 amino acids. V was cut by 1 base and J by 9 bases, with 12 bases left in between. Germline lookup yields CDR1 SGHAT and CDR2 FQNNGV. The CDR3 nucleotides read TGTGCCAGCAGCTTAGGGTCCAAGTCGGCCCAGTACTTC. This encodes CASSLGSKSAQYF.